The clone carrying this T cell receptor (beta chain) was seen repeatedly, ten times or more. The antigen is undetermined. The sample belongs to a study of regulatory T cells in long-lasting Graves disease. From germline, CDR1 is SGHDN and CDR2 FVKESK. The trim removed 4 bases at V and 4 bases at J, leaving 6 bases unmatched. This CDR3 spans 14 amino acids. Study conclusions and caveats: Among samples with persistent disease, TRBV28, TRBJ1-2 and TRBJ2-5 were favored. TCR diversity was lower in persistent Graves' patients (versus newly diagnosed ones).

Stated time point: persistent/refractory GD, antithyroid drugs over 5 years with positive TRAb. With RNA extracted from PBMCs as input, the TCR library was made. Doctors identified Graves' disease using the American Thyroid Association guidelines. To make TCR beta libraries, researchers used iRepertoire HTBI primers and Arm-PCR of CDR3 regions. TCRdb reanalysed the multiplex PCR reads using MiXCR and keeps one entry per CDR3 protein. The sample consists of fewer than 450,000 distinct CDR3 sequences, 20% of them appearing once. V is TRBV14 and J is TRBJ2-7; 8 bases fit TRBD2. The sequence derives from a female donor with Graves disease. The source was peripheral blood mononuclear cells (PBMCs), collected when the disease was refractory, from a patient treated with antithyroid drugs. The CDR3 nucleotides are TGTGCCAGCAGCCCCCCGGGGGGGGGGTACGAGCAGTACTTC. Translation: CASSPPGGGYEQYF.